Each of the 23 T cell receptor beta chains below was sequenced from the same sample in a study of molecular identifiers for immune sequencing clone quantification. TCRdb recomputed calls from the PCR reads with MiXCR, one row per CDR3 protein. Of hundreds of thousands of distinct CDR3 sequences in the sample, around 25% were seen once. The source material was naive CD8+ T cells from blood, with Jurkat cell RNA spiked in. The subset was: FACS-sorted CD8+CD4-CCR7+CD45RA+ naive T cells. Receptor source: a human donor in good health. Some libraries in this study had Jurkat cell RNA spiked in.

Only a few counts were recorded for this clonotype. The V call is TRBV3-2, the J call TRBJ1-5. TRBV3-2 corresponds to a pseudogene. This CDR3 is built from 16 residues. The CDR3 here is CASSQEWRRGNQPQHF. The DNA of the CDR3 is TGTGCCAGCAGCCAAGAGTGGCGGCGAGGCAATCAGCCCCAGCATTTT.

Comment on this clonotype: One junction end does not reproduce the germline sequence, and a read error may be involved. In DNA form, the CDR3 reads TGTGCCACCAGCAGAGATGGGGGGAGCTCCCACGAGCAGTACTTC. Protein product: CATSRDGGSSHEQYF. This chain links TRBV15 with TRBJ2-7; possible D gene TRBD2, 6 bases. The CDR3 is 15 residues long. Per the germline V gene, CDR1 is LNHNV and CDR2 is YYDKDF (reference sequence).

This clonotype was observed many times. The chain uses TRBV29-1 and TRBJ2-2; the D is unclear. Germline V CDR1 and CDR2: SQVTM, ANQGSEA. Trimming left V 4 bases short and J 7 bases short, with 13 bases between. The CDR3 runs to 13 residues. CDR3 bases: TGCAGCGTTGGTTACACTCTAGGCGGGGAGCTGTTTTTT. Protein product: CSVGYTLGGELFF.

Comment on this clonotype: At one end the junction does not follow the germline gene, possibly because of a read error. The chain links TRBV5-3 to TRBJ1-1, with D perhaps matching TRBD1 (5 bases). TRBV5-3 falls under the ORF class, with uncertain function. CDR3 length: 14 amino acids. The CDR3 DNA is TGTGCCAGCAGCTCAGAACAGGTGAACACTGAAGCTTTCTTT. Protein: CASSSEQVNTEAFF.

The chain employs TRBV19 and TRBJ2-1; 7 bases agree with TRBD2. The V segment lost 1 base and the J segment 5 bases; nucleotides outside the gene matches: 5. In germline, CDR1 is LNHDA, CDR2 SQIVND (reference sequence). This CDR3 comprises 15 residues. DNA of the CDR3: TGTGCCAGTAGTATAGGGGCTAGCGGAGACAATGAGCAGTTCTTC. Residues: CASSIGASGDNEQFF.

The V and J genes are TRBV29-1 and TRBJ1-2, with D possibly matching TRBD1 (5 bases). This CDR3 spans 15 amino acids. V shed 4 bases and J shed 5 bases, with 20 bases lying between them. Germline values: CDR1 SQVTM, CDR2 ANQGSEA. As DNA, the CDR3 is TGCAGCGTTGTCCCCCCCGGGGGGACCCCATATGGCTACACCTTC. This gives the protein CSVVPPGGTPYGYTF.

In its sample, this clonotype was seen many times. The chain couples TRBV12-5 to TRBJ1-5, with a possible D match to TRBD1 (5 bases). This CDR3 spans 13 amino acids. CDR1 and CDR2 (germline): LGHNT, FRNRAP. The V and J ends lost 6 bases and 4 bases respectively, with 10 bases between them. CDR3 amino acids: CASGVGANQPQHF. The CDR3 DNA reads TGTGCTAGTGGAGTTGGGGCAAATCAGCCCCAGCATTTT.

This clonotype turned up a few times. Given a much more abundant clone one base away, this may be a read error. V gene TRBV5-1 combines with J gene TRBJ2-5, with a possible D match to TRBD2 (5 bases). Germline V gives CDR1 SGHRS, CDR2 YFSETQ. V lost 0 bases to trimming and J lost 3 bases, with 9 bases between them. This CDR3 region has 14 residues. The CDR3 DNA follows: TGCGCCAGCAGCTTGGAACAGAGGGAAGAGACCCAGTACTTC. Its translation: CASSLEQREETQYF.

Concerning this clonotype: This sequence may be a read error, since a much larger clone differs from it by one base. The rearrangement joins TRBV4-3 to TRBJ2-3; D unresolved. CDR1 and CDR2 from the germline V gene are LGHNA and YSLEER. This CDR3 has 15 amino acids. The V end was cut by 0 bases, the J end by 2 bases, with 9 bases between. Written as DNA, the CDR3 is TGCGCCAGCAGCCAAGATCTTACAGCCACAGATACGCAGTATTTT. Translating gives CASSQDLTATDTQYF.

This clonotype appeared many times. V and J are TRBV29-1 and TRBJ2-3; D gene unclear. V lost 7 bases and J lost 3, with 8 bases in between. CDR1 and CDR2 (germline): SQVTM, ANQGSEA. The CDR3 loop spans 11 amino acids. The CDR3 DNA sequence: TGCAGCGAGCTGACAACAGATACGCAGTATTTT. Translated, it gives CSELTTDTQYF.

The count of this clonotype is one. A much larger clonotype is one base distant, so this may be a read error. The rearrangement links TRBV7-3 to TRBJ1-1, with unresolved D. CDR3 length equals 15 residues. Germline V gene sequence: CDR1 SGHTA, CDR2 FQGTGA. For the CDR3, the DNA is TGTGCCAGCAGCCCACCGGTGCCAATGAACACTGAAGATTTCTTT. Translated, it gives CASSPPVPMNTEDFF.

The chain joins TRBV20-1 to TRBJ2-3; TRBD2 might be the D (5 bases). V was clipped by 1 base and J by 3 bases, with 17 bases between them. The CDR3 has 16 amino acids. Germline CDR1 and CDR2: DFQATT and SNEGSKA (reference sequence). CDR3 sequence reads: CSARGRVVVATDTQYF. CDR3 in DNA: TGCAGTGCTAGAGGTAGAGTTGTGGTAGCGACAGATACGCAGTATTTT.

In this sample, this clonotype turned up many times. The V gene is TRBV27, the J gene TRBJ2-7; D not certain. Trimming took 6 bases from V and 0 from J, leaving 15 bases between them. The CDR3 totals 15 residues. Looked up from germline, CDR1 is MNHEY and CDR2 is SMNVEV (reference sequence). CDR3 in amino acids: CASSPGSYSSYEQYF. The CDR3 bases are TGTGCCAGCAGCCCCGGATCCTACAGCTCCTACGAGCAGTACTTC.

This clonotype was picked up many times. This rearrangement joins TRBV6-5 to TRBJ2-3, with a tentative D call TRBD1 (5 bases). V dropped 0 bases and J dropped 1 base, with 8 bases sitting between them. The CDR3 runs 15 residues. The germline V gene encodes CDR1 MNHEY and CDR2 SVGAGI. For the CDR3, the DNA is TGTGCCAGCAGTTACTCTGGACAAGGCACAGATACGCAGTATTTT. Amino acids: CASSYSGQGTDTQYF.

The rearrangement links TRBV20-1 to TRBJ2-7; TRBD2 aligns across 14 bases. V shed 3 bases, J shed 3 bases, and the junction held 13 bases outside the gene matches. In germline, CDR1 is DFQATT, CDR2 SNEGSKA (reference sequence). This CDR3 contains 18 residues. DNA of the CDR3: TGCAGTGCTAGCACCGGGACTAGCGGGAGTAATATCGGCTACGAGCAGTACTTC. Translated: CSASTGTSGSNIGYEQYF.

The sample holds one count of this clonotype. A read error is possible here, since a much larger clone lies one base away. The chain combines TRBV20-1 with TRBJ2-7; D possibly corresponds to TRBD2 (6 bases). The CDR3 covers 12 residues. Germline assignment: CDR1 DFQATT and CDR2 SNEGSKA (reference sequence). The CDR3 loop reads CSGSSGSYEQCF. In DNA, the CDR3 is TGCAGTGGGTCTTCCGGGAGTTACGAGCAGTGCTTC.

The rearrangement uses TRBV4-3 and TRBJ1-1; no reliable D call. V was pared by 0 bases and J by 6 bases, with 11 bases between. This CDR3 has 14 amino acids. Per germline, CDR1 LGHNA and CDR2 YSLEER. The CDR3 here is CASSQDHWVSEAFF. DNA for the CDR3: TGCGCCAGCAGCCAAGATCACTGGGTTTCTGAAGCTTTCTTT.

This clonotype came up a few times. This chain uses TRBV7-9 with TRBJ1-6; possibly TRBD1 for D (5 bases). This CDR3 is 15 amino acids long. Per germline, CDR1 SEHNR and CDR2 FQNEAQ (reference sequence). Between the trimmed V and J ends, which lost 1 base and 4 bases, there was a span of 8 bases. The CDR3 DNA reads as TGTGCCAGCAGCTTAGTGGGACCTTATAATTCACCCCTCCACTTT. As protein: CASSLVGPYNSPLHF.

This chain joins TRBV7-2 and TRBJ2-1, with D perhaps TRBD2 (6 bases). V dropped 7 bases and J dropped 4 bases, with 14 bases sitting between them. The CDR3 consists of 14 residues. CDR1 is SGHTA, CDR2 FQGNSA, per germline. The chain's CDR3 is CASTLLGGYNEQFF. CDR3 bases: TGTGCCAGCACCCTCCTGGGGGGATACAATGAGCAGTTCTTC.

This clonotype appeared a few times. The chain links TRBV4-3 to TRBJ2-2; D not certain. The V gene lost 0 bases and the J gene lost 7 bases, with 12 bases spanning the gap. The V gene's germline CDR1 is LGHNA and CDR2 YSLEER. The CDR3 spans 15 residues. The CDR3 DNA reads TGCGCCAGCAGCCAAGATCTTCTAGGTATCGGGGAGCTGTTTTTT. Amino acid sequence: CASSQDLLGIGELFF.

Points on this clonotype: Germline and junction disagree at one end, which may indicate a read error. This chain links TRBV3-1 with TRBJ2-7; the match to TRBD1 covers 9 bases. This CDR3 is 16 amino acids long. Germline V CDR1 and CDR2: LGHDT, YNNKEL (reference sequence). In nucleotides, the CDR3 is TGTACCAGCAGCCCAGCCAGGACAGGGGCCGAGTACGAGCAGTACTTC. This encodes CTSSPARTGAEYEQYF.

This clonotype occurred a few times. The DNA for the CDR3 is TGTGCCTGGAGTCAACAGACTGAAGCTTTCTTT. This encodes CAWSQQTEAFF. The V call is TRBV30, the J call TRBJ1-1; no clear D. The V end lost 2 bases, the J end lost 5 bases, and 6 bases lay between the germline ends. There are 11 residues in the CDR3. Germline CDR1 reads GTSNPN; CDR2 reads SVGIG (reference sequence).

The chain employs TRBV20-1 and TRBJ2-7; TRBD2 agrees at 8 bases. The CDR3 spans 14 residues. CDR1 DFQATT and CDR2 SNEGSKA come from the germline V gene (reference sequence). The junction had 9 bases not matched to a gene; V was cut back by 6 bases and J by 2 bases. The CDR3 sequence is CSALGLAATYEQYF. The CDR3 DNA is TGCAGTGCCCTAGGACTAGCAGCGACCTACGAGCAGTACTTC.